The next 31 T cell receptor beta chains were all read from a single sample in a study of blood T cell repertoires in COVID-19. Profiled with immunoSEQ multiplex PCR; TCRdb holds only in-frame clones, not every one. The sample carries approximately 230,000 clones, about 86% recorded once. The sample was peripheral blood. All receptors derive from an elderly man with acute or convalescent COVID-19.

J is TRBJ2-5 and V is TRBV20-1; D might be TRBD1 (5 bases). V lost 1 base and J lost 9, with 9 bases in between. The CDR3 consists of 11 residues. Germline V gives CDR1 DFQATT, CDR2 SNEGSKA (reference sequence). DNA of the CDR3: TGCAGTGCTAGAGCCGGCAGGGCCCAGTACTTC. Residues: CSARAGRAQYF.

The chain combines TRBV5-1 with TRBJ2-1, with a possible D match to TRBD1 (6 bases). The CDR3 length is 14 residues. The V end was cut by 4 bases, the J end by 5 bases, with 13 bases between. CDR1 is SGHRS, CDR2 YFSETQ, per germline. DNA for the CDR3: TGCGCCAGCAGCGAACAGGGTCGGGACAATGAGCAGTTCTTC. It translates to CASSEQGRDNEQFF. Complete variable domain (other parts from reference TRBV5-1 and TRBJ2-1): KAGVTQTPRYLIKTRGQQVTLSCSPISGHRSVSWYQQTPGQGLQFLFEYFSETQRNKGNFPGRFSGRQFSNSRSEMNVSTLELGDSALYLCASSEQGRDNEQFFGPGTRLTVL.

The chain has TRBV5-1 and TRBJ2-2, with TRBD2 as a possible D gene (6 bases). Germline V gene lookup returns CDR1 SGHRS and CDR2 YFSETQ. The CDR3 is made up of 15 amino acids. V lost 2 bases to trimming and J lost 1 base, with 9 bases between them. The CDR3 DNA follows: TGCGCCAGCAGCTTCGGAGGGCAGAACACCGGGGAGCTGTTTTTT. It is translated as CASSFGGQNTGELFF. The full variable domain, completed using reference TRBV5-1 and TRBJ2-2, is KAGVTQTPRYLIKTRGQQVTLSCSPISGHRSVSWYQQTPGQGLQFLFEYFSETQRNKGNFPGRFSGRQFSNSRSEMNVSTLELGDSALYLCASSFGGQNTGELFFGEGSRLTVL.

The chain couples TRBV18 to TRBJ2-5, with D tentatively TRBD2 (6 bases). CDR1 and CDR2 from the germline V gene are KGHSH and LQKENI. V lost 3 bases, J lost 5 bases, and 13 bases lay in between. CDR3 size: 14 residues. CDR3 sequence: CASSPSGGVETQYF. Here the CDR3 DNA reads TGTGCCAGCTCACCCTCGGGCGGGGTTGAGACCCAGTACTTC.

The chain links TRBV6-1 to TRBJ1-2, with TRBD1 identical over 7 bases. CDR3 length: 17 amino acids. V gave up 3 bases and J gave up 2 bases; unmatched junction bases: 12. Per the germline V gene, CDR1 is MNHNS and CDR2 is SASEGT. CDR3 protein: CASSDLIGYRGNYGYTF. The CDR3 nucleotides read TGTGCCAGCAGTGATCTTATAGGGTACAGGGGAAACTATGGCTACACCTTC.

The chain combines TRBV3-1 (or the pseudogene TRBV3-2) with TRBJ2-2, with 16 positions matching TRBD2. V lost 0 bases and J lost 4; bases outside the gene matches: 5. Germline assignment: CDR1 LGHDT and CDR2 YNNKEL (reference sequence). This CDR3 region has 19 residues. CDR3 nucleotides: TGTGCCAGCAGCCAAGAACCGGGACTAGCGGGGGGGCGCACCGGGGAGCTGTTTTTT. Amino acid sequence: CASSQEPGLAGGRTGELFF.

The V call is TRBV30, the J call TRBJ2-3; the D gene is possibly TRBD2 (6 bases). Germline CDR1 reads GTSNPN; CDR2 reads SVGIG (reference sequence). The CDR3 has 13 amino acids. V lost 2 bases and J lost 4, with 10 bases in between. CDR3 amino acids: CAWSLGRSDTQYF. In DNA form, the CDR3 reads TGTGCCTGGAGTCTTGGGAGGTCAGATACGCAGTATTTT.

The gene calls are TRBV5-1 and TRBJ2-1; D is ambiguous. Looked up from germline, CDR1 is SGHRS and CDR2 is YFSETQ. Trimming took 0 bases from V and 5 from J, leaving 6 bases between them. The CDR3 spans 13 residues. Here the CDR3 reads CASSLVADNEQFF. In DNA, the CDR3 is TGCGCCAGCAGCTTGGTCGCGGACAATGAGCAGTTCTTC.

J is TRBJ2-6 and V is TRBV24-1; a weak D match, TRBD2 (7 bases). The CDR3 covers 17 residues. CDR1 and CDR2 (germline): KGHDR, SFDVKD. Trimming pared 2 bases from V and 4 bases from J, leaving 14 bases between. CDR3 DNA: TGTGCCACCAGTGATTCCCGCGCGGGGGCGGGGGCCAACGTCCTGACTTTC. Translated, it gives CATSDSRAGAGANVLTF.

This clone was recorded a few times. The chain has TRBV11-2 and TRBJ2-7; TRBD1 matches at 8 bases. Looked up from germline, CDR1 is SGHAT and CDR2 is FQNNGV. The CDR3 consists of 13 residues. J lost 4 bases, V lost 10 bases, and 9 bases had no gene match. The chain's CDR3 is CATTQGAPYEQYF. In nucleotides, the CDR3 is TGTGCCACGACCCAGGGGGCGCCTTACGAGCAGTACTTC.

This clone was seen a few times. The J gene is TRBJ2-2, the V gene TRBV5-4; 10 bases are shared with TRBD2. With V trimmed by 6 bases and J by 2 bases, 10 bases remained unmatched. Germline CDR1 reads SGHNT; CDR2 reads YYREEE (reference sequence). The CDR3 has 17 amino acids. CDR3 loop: CASTDDGLAANTGELFF. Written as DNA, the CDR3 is TGTGCCAGCACCGATGACGGACTAGCGGCAAACACCGGGGAGCTGTTTTTT. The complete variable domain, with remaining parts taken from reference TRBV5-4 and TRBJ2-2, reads ETGVTQSPTHLIKTRGQQVTLRCSSQSGHNTVSWYQQALGQGPQFIFQYYREEENGRGNFPPRFSGLQFPNYSSELNVNALELDDSALYLCASTDDGLAANTGELFFGEGSRLTVL.

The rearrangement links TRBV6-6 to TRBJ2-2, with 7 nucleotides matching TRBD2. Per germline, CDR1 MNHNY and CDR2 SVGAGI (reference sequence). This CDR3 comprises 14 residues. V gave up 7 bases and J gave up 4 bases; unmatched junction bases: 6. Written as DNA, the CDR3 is TGTGCCAGCACCCTACCGGGAGGCACCGGGGAGCTGTTTTTT. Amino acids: CASTLPGGTGELFF.

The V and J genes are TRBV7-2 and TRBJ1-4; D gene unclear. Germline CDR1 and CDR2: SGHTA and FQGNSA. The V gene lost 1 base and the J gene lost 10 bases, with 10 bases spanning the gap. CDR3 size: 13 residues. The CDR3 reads CASSLGSTGKLFF. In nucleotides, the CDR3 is TGTGCCAGCAGCTTAGGCAGTACGGGAAAACTGTTTTTT.

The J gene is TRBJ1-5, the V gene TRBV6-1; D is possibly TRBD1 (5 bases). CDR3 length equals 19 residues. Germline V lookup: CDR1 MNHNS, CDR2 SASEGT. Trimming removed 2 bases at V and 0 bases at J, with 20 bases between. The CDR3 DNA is TGTGCCAGCAGTGAATTCATGGGGGAGGCCAGATATAGCAATCAGCCCCAGCATTTT. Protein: CASSEFMGEARYSNQPQHF.

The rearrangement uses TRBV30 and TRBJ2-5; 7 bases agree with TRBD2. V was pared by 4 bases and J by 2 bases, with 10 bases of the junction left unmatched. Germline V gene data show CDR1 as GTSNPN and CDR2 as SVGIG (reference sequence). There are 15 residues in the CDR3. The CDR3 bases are TGTGCCTGGACAAGGCGGGGGAGGGGTCAAGAGACCCAGTACTTC. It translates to CAWTRRGRGQETQYF. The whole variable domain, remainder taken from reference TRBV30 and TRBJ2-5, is SQTIHQWPATLVQPVGSPLSLECTVEGTSNPNLYWYRQAAGRGLQLLFYSVGIGQISSEVPQNLSASRPQDRQFILSSKKLLLSDSGFYLCAWTRRGRGQETQYFGPGTRLLVL.

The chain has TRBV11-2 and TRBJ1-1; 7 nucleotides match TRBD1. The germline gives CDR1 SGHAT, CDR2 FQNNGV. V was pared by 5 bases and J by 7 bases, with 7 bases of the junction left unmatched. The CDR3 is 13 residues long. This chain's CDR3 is CASSPDRVGEAFF. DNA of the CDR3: TGTGCCAGCAGCCCAGACAGGGTTGGTGAAGCTTTCTTT.

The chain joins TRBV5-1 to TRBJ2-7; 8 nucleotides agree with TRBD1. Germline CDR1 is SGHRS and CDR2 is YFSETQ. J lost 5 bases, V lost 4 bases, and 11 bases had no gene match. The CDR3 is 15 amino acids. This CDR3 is CASSPRTGISHEQYF. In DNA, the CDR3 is TGCGCCAGCAGCCCTCGGACAGGGATAAGCCACGAGCAGTACTTC.

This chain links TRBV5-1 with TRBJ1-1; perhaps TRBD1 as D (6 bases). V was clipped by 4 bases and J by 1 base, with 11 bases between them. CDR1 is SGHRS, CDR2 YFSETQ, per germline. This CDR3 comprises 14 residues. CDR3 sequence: CASSVQGSNTEAFF. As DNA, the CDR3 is TGCGCCAGCAGCGTTCAGGGGTCGAACACTGAAGCTTTCTTT.

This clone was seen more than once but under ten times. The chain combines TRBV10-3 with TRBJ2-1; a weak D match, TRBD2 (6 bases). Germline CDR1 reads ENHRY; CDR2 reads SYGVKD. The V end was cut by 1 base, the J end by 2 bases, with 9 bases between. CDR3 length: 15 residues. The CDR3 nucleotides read TGTGCCATCAGTGAGTTAGCGGTAACCTACAATGAGCAGTTCTTC. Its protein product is CAISELAVTYNEQFF.

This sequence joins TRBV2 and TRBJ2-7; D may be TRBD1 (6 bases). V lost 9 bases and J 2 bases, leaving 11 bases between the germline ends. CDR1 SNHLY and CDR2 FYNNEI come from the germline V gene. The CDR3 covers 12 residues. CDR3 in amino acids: CASGQTTYEQYF. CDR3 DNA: TGTGCCAGTGGACAGACTACCTACGAGCAGTACTTC.

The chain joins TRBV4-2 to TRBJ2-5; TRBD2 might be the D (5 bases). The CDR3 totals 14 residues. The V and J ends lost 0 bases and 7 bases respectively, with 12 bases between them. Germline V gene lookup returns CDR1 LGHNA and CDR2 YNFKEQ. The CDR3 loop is CASSQDGGLGTQYF. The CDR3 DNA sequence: TGTGCCAGCAGCCAAGACGGCGGACTGGGGACCCAGTACTTC.

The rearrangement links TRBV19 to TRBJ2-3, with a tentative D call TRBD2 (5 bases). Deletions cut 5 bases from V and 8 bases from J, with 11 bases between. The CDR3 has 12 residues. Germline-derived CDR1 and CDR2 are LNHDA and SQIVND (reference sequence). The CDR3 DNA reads TGTGCCAGTAGTGAGGGCCTCGGTACGCAGTATTTT. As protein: CASSEGLGTQYF.

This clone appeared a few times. The CDR3: CATTGLRGSYEQYF. The CDR3 nucleotides read TGTGCCACCACCGGCCTCAGGGGGTCCTACGAGCAGTACTTC. The chain recombines TRBV24-1 with TRBJ2-7; 7 nucleotides agree with TRBD1. CDR1 and CDR2 (germline): KGHDR, SFDVKD. J lost 1 base, V lost 8 bases, and 7 bases had no gene match. The CDR3 contains 14 residues.

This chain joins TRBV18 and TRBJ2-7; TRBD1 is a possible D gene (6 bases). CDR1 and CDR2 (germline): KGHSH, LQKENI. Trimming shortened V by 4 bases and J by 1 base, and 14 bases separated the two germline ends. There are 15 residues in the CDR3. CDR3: CASSLPGTLSYEQYF. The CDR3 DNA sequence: TGTGCCAGCTCACTCCCCGGGACACTATCCTACGAGCAGTACTTC. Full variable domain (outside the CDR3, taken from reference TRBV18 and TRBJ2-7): NAGVMQNPRHLVRRRGQEARLRCSPMKGHSHVYWYRQLPEEGLKFMVYLQKENIIDESGMPKERFSAEFPKEGPSILRIQQVVRGDSAAYFCASSLPGTLSYEQYFGPGTRLTVT.

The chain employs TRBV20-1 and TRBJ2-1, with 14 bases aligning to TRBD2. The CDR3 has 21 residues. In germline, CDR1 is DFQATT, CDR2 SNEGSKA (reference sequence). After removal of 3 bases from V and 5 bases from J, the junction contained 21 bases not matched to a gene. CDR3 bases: TGCAGTGCTAGTGCGCCCCCGGGACTAGCGGGAGCCGGCGGGCTGAACAATGAGCAGTTCTTC. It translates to CSASAPPGLAGAGGLNNEQFF.

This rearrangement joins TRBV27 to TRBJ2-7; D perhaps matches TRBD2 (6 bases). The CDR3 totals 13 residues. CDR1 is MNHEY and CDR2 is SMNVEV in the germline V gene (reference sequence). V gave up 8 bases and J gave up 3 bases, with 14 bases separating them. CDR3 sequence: CASRDWGDYEQYF. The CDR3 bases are TGTGCCAGCCGAGACTGGGGGGACTACGAGCAGTACTTC.

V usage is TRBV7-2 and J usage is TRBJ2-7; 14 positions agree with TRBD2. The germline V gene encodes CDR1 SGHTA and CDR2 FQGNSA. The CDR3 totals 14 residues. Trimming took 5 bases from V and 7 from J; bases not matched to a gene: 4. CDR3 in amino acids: CASSKGLAGEEQYF. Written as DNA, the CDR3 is TGTGCCAGCAGCAAGGGACTAGCGGGGGAAGAGCAGTACTTC.

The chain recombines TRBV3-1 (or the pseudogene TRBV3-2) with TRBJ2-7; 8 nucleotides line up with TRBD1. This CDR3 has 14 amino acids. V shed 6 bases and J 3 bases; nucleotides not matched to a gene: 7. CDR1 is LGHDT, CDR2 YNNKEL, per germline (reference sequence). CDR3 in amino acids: CASSIPGTGYEQYF. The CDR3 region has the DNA TGTGCCAGCAGTATACCCGGGACAGGCTACGAGCAGTACTTC.

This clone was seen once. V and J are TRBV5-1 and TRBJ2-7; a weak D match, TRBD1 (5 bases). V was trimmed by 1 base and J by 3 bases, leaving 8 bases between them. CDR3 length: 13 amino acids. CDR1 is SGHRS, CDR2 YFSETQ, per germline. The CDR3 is CASSLRTNYEQYF. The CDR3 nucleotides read TGCGCCAGCAGCTTGCGGACAAACTACGAGCAGTACTTC.

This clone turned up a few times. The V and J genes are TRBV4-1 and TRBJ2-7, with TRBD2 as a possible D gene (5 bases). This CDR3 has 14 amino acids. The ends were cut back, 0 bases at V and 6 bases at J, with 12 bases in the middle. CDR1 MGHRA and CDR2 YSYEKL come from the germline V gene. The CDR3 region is CASSQEGGWGEQYF. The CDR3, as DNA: TGCGCCAGCAGCCAAGAAGGAGGATGGGGCGAGCAGTACTTC.

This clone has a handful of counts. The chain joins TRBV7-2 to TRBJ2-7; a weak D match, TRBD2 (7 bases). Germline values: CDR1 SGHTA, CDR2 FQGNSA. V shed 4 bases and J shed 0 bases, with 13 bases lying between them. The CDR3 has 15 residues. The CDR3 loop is CASSWGRGSSYEQYF. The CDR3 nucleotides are TGTGCCAGCAGCTGGGGGCGGGGGAGCTCCTACGAGCAGTACTTC.